The present TCR beta chain was sequenced within a study of blood T cell repertoires in COVID-19. In the study overall: T cells, B-cell-depleted T cells, or PBMCs supplied cDNA or gDNA.

Original handling: Estimation of nucleated cell counts relied on the amplification of reference gene primers. Measured with immunoSEQ multiplex PCR; TCRdb has only the in-frame clones, and not every one. The V and J calls and the clone size are those of that table, but D and trimming were determined from the DNA. The sample carries 68,000 or so clones, 75% to 90% recorded once. Note on this clone: The junction departs from germline at one end; a sequencing error may be responsible.

The CDR3 contains 12 residues. From germline, CDR1 is SGHDT and CDR2 YYEEEE. This receptor was identified in a man aged 45-65 years with acute or convalescent COVID-19. Source material: peripheral blood. The chain uses TRBV5-6 and TRBJ2-1; D may be TRBD1 (6 bases). The CDR3 DNA follows: TGTGCCAGCAGCCGTGGGACATCCATACCGATCTTC. Encoded protein: CASSRGTSIPIF.